The T cell receptor beta chain described here comes from a study of shared clonotypes between healthy human individuals. CDR1 SQVTM and CDR2 ANQGSEA come from the germline V gene. Trimming pared 1 base from V and 2 bases from J, leaving 8 bases between. The CDR3 covers 13 residues. Profiled with immunoSEQ multiplex PCR; TCRdb holds only in-frame clones, not every one. Among about 2.1 million clones listed, 90% to 95% were seen once. Findings and caveats of the study: The sole specimen, blood, was sampled, and tissue repertoires likely differ. On the whole, naive subsets had larger estimated richness than memory subsets had.

Regarding this clone: Its specificity is unknown.

In the naive CD8 group, cells lacked CD45RO and were positively selected for CCR7, so terminally differentiated effector memory CD45RA+ cells were left out. This sequence originates from a man between 18 and 29 years old in good health. Some clones in this sample may be carry-over from other donors' samples. Sequenced material: naive CD8+ T cells from PBMCs. This rearrangement joins TRBV29-1 to TRBJ1-2; the D gene is possibly TRBD1 (5 bases). CDR3 DNA: TGCAGCGTTGAAGGGGGCGCGAACTATGGCTACACCTTC. Its protein is CSVEGGANYGYTF.